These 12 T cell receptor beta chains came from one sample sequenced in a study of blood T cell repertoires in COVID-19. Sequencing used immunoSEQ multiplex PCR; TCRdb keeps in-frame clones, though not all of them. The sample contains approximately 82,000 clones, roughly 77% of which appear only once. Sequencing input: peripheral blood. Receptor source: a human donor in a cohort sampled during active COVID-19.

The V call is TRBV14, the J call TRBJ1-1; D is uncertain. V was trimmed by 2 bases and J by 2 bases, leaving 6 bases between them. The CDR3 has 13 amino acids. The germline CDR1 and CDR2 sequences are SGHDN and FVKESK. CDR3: CASSQTENTEAFF. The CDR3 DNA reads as TGTGCCAGCAGCCAAACAGAAAACACTGAAGCTTTCTTT. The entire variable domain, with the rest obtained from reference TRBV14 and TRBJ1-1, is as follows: EAGVTQFPSHSVIEKGQTVTLRCDPISGHDNLYWYRRVMGKEIKFLLHFVKESKQDESGMPNNRFLAERTGGTYSTLKVQPAELEDSGVYFCASSQTENTEAFFGQGTRLTVV.

CDR3 in DNA: TGTGCCAGCAGTTCCATCGCAGGAGGGACTGAAGCTTTCTTT. Protein: CASSSIAGGTEAFF. The chain has TRBV6-6 and TRBJ1-1; D unresolved. The CDR3 covers 14 residues. Germline V gene data show CDR1 as MNHNY and CDR2 as SVGAGI (reference sequence). V lost 4 bases and J lost 5, with 14 bases in between.

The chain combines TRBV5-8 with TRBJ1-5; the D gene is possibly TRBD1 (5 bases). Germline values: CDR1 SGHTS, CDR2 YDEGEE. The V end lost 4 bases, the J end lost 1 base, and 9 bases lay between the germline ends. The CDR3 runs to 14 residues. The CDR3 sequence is CASSPDTSNQPQHF. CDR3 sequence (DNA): TGTGCCAGCAGCCCGGACACGAGCAATCAGCCCCAGCATTTT.

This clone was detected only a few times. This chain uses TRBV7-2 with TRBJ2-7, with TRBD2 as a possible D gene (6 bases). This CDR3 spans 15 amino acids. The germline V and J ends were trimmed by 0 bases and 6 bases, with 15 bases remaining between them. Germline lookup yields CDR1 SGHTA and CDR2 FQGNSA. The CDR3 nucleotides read TGTGCCAGCAGCTTAGCGCAGGAGGGGCCCTTCGAGCAGTACTTC. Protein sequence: CASSLAQEGPFEQYF.

The CDR3 reads CAISAKGVREKLFF. The DNA for the CDR3 is TGTGCCATCAGTGCGAAGGGGGTGAGGGAAAAACTGTTTTTT. The chain combines TRBV10-3 with TRBJ1-4, with D perhaps matching TRBD1 (6 bases). Trimming removed 4 bases from V and 8 bases from J, with 14 bases in between. Germline lookup yields CDR1 ENHRY and CDR2 SYGVKD. The CDR3 has 14 amino acids.

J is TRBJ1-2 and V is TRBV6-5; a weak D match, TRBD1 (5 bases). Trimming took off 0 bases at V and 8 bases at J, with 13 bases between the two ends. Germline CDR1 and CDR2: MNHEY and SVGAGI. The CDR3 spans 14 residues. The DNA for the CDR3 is TGTGCCAGCAGTTACTCGACCGGGGGTTTGGGCTACACCTTC. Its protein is CASSYSTGGLGYTF.

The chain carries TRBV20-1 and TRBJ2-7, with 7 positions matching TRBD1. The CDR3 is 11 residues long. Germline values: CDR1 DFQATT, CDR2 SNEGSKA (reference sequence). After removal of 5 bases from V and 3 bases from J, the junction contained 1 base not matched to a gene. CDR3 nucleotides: TGCAGTGCTTGGACAGGCTACGAGCAGTACTTC. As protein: CSAWTGYEQYF.

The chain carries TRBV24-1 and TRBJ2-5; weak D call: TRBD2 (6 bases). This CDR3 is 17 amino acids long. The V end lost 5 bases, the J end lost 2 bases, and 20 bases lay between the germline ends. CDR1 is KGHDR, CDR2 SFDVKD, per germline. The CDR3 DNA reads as TGTGCCACCAGTGCCGTCGGGACTGTGTCAATACAAGAGACCCAGTACTTC. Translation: CATSAVGTVSIQETQYF.

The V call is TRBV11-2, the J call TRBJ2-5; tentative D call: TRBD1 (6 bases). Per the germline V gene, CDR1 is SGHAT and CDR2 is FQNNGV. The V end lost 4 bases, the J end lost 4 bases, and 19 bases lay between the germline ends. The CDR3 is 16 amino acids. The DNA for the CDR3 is TGTGCCAGCAGCTCCCTTAGGGGGAGACCGCTAGAGACCCAGTACTTC. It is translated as CASSSLRGRPLETQYF.

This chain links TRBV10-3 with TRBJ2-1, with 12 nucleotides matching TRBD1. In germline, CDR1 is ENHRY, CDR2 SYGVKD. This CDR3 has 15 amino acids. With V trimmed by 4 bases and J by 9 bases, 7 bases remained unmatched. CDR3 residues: CAISATGTGGSEQFF. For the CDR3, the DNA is TGTGCCATCAGTGCCACCGGGACAGGGGGCAGTGAGCAGTTCTTC.

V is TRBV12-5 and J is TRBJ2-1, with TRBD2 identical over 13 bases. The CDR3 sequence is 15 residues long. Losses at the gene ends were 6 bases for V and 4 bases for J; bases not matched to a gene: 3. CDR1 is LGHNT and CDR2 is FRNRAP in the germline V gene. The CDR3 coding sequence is TGTGCTAGTGGGTCGGGACTAGCGGGATACAATGAGCAGTTCTTC. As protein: CASGSGLAGYNEQFF.

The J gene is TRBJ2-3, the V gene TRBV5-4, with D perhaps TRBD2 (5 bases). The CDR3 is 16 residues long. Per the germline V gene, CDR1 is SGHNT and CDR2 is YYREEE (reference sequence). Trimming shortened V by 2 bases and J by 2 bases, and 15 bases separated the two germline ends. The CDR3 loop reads CASSLWERKLTDTQYF. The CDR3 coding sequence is TGTGCCAGCAGCTTATGGGAGCGAAAGCTCACAGATACGCAGTATTTT.